One and the same sample provided the 20 T cell receptor beta chains below, sequenced in a study of blood T cell repertoires in COVID-19. Using immunoSEQ multiplex PCR, the repertoire was profiled, and TCRdb retains in-frame clones only, with some absent. Seen here are roughly 170,000 clones, around 79% observed once, and the top ten hold about 25%. The sequenced sample was peripheral blood. These receptors all come from a woman aged 70-85 years with acute or convalescent COVID-19.

The gene calls are TRBV19 and TRBJ2-1, with TRBD2 matching 9 bases. This CDR3 comprises 15 residues. J was trimmed by 1 base and V by 7 bases; bases with no gene match: 5. Germline CDR1 reads LNHDA; CDR2 reads SQIVND (reference sequence). This CDR3 is CASNVAGGSYNEQFF. The CDR3 DNA reads as TGTGCCAGTAACGTTGCGGGAGGGTCCTACAATGAGCAGTTCTTC.

This rearrangement joins TRBV5-4 to TRBJ2-7; TRBD1 matches at 8 bases. CDR1 is SGHNT, CDR2 YYREEE, per germline (reference sequence). The length of the CDR3 is 17 residues. The V and J ends lost 0 bases and 0 bases, in that order; junction bases with no gene match: 8. The CDR3 sequence: CASSLAGGLTSSYEQYF. The CDR3 DNA reads TGTGCCAGCAGCTTGGCAGGGGGCTTGACCAGCTCCTACGAGCAGTACTTC.

This clone appeared once. The rearrangement uses TRBV19 and TRBJ2-1; 7 nucleotides agree with TRBD2. Germline CDR1 reads LNHDA; CDR2 reads SQIVND (reference sequence). The CDR3 length is 16 residues. Unmatched junction bases numbered 7, after V lost 0 bases and J lost 5 bases. The CDR3: CASSIDRASGNNEQFF. CDR3 DNA: TGTGCCAGTAGTATAGATCGGGCTAGCGGAAACAATGAGCAGTTCTTC.

This clone has just one count. The rearrangement joins TRBV7-9 to TRBJ2-5, with D perhaps matching TRBD2 (5 bases). The CDR3 loop spans 11 amino acids. Germline-derived CDR1 and CDR2 are SEHNR and FQNEAQ (reference sequence). Between the trimmed V and J ends, which lost 1 base and 10 bases, there was a span of 7 bases. For the CDR3, the DNA is TGTGCCAGCAGCTTAGAACTAGTCCAGTACTTC. Its translation is CASSLELVQYF.

This chain uses TRBV6-5 with TRBJ1-1, with D possibly TRBD1 on 5 matching bases. Between the trimmed V and J ends, which lost 5 bases and 3 bases, there was a span of 13 bases. This CDR3 contains 14 residues. The germline CDR1 and CDR2 sequences are MNHEY and SVGAGI. The CDR3 sequence is CASSRQKVDTEAFF. The CDR3 DNA reads TGTGCCAGCAGTAGACAGAAGGTTGACACTGAAGCTTTCTTT.

The J gene is TRBJ2-1, the V gene TRBV19; TRBD2 matches 10 bases. The V gene end was trimmed by 3 bases and the J gene end by 10 bases; junction bases not matched to a gene: 18. Germline CDR1 reads LNHDA; CDR2 reads SQIVND (reference sequence). This CDR3 has 18 amino acids. CDR3 sequence reads: CASSIYFRDIAGGKEQFF. CDR3 nucleotides: TGTGCCAGTAGTATTTATTTCAGGGACATAGCGGGAGGCAAAGAGCAGTTCTTC. The full variable domain, completed using reference TRBV19 and TRBJ2-1, is DGGITQSPKYLFRKEGQNVTLSCEQNLNHDAMYWYRQDPGQGLRLIYYSQIVNDFQKGDIAEGYSVSREKKESFPLTVTSAQKNPTAFYLCASSIYFRDIAGGKEQFFGPGTRLTVL.

The chain links TRBV10-3 to TRBJ2-7; 8 bases fit TRBD2. In germline, CDR1 is ENHRY, CDR2 SYGVKD. With 7 bases clipped from V and 7 bases from J, the junction kept 9 bases outside the gene matches. The CDR3 sequence is 13 residues long. CDR3 amino acids: CAINLGRAGEQYF. The CDR3, as DNA: TGTGCCATCAATCTCGGGAGGGCCGGGGAGCAGTACTTC.

The chain carries TRBV7-3 and TRBJ2-3; D unclear. Per germline, CDR1 SGHTA and CDR2 FQGTGA. The ends were cut back, 0 bases at V and 8 bases at J, with 9 bases in the middle. The CDR3 sequence is 13 residues long. The CDR3 protein is CASSLTPSGTQYF. The DNA for the CDR3 is TGTGCCAGCAGCTTAACCCCGAGTGGTACGCAGTATTTT.

V usage is TRBV7-8 and J usage is TRBJ2-7; 10 bases match TRBD1. CDR3 size: 15 residues. With 0 bases clipped from V and 7 bases from J, the junction kept 6 bases outside the gene matches. Per the germline V gene, CDR1 is SGHVS and CDR2 is FQNEAQ. CDR3 sequence (DNA): TGTGCCAGCAGCTTAGCCGGGACAGGGGTTCTGGAGCAGTACTTC. This gives the protein CASSLAGTGVLEQYF.

This clone appeared once. This chain links TRBV7-2 with TRBJ2-7, with 9 bases identical to TRBD1. The CDR3 has 14 residues. Germline V lookup: CDR1 SGHTA, CDR2 FQGNSA. V lost 4 bases, J lost 4 bases, and 5 bases stayed unmatched. In nucleotides, the CDR3 is TGTGCCAGCAGCTCACAGGGGGCTGTTTACGAGCAGTACTTC. It is translated as CASSSQGAVYEQYF.

J is TRBJ1-2 and V is TRBV19; 7 bases map to TRBD1. Per germline, CDR1 LNHDA and CDR2 SQIVND (reference sequence). The junction had 15 bases not matched to a gene; V was cut back by 4 bases and J by 4 bases. The CDR3 totals 17 residues. The CDR3 DNA follows: TGTGCCAGTAGTACCTTTGCCAGGAGACAGGGTCTCTATGGCTACACCTTC. Translating it yields CASSTFARRQGLYGYTF.

The CDR3 DNA sequence: TGTGCCAGTCGACCGGGACTAGGAACATACAATGAGCAGTTCTTC. Translated: CASRPGLGTYNEQFF. This sequence joins TRBV2 and TRBJ2-1; 8 nucleotides match TRBD2. V lost 9 bases, J lost 4 bases, and 11 bases stayed unmatched. The germline V gene encodes CDR1 SNHLY and CDR2 FYNNEI. This CDR3 comprises 15 residues.

The V gene is TRBV4-1, the J gene TRBJ1-4; D gene uncertain. The V gene's germline CDR1 is MGHRA and CDR2 YSYEKL. Trimming shortened V by 3 bases and J by 2 bases, and 10 bases separated the two germline ends. CDR3 length equals 15 residues. CDR3 DNA: TGCGCCAGCAGCCAGCGCGGGTTGACTAATGAAAAACTGTTTTTT. The encoded protein is CASSQRGLTNEKLFF.

CDR3 coding DNA: TGTGCCAGCAGTATTAACAGGGGGCAGAATCAGCCCCAGCATTTT. Amino acids: CASSINRGQNQPQHF. The V call is TRBV6-6, the J call TRBJ1-5; 9 nucleotides align to TRBD1. This CDR3 is built from 15 residues. V shed 5 bases and J 4 bases; nucleotides not matched to a gene: 6. Germline V gene data show CDR1 as MNHNY and CDR2 as SVGAGI (reference sequence).

The V and J genes are TRBV7-2 and TRBJ1-5; 7 bases are a match to TRBD1. The CDR3 runs to 14 residues. Germline V gene data show CDR1 as SGHTA and CDR2 as FQGNSA. V lost 5 bases and J lost 7; bases outside the gene matches: 8. CDR3 DNA: TGTGCCAGCAGCCCCGACAGGGTGTCCCAGCCCCAGCATTTT. It encodes CASSPDRVSQPQHF.

J is TRBJ1-6 and V is TRBV4-2; 9 bases are a match to TRBD1. The V gene end was trimmed by 1 base and the J gene end by 10 bases; junction bases not matched to a gene: 14. The length of the CDR3 is 18 residues. Germline V gene lookup returns CDR1 LGHNA and CDR2 YNFKEQ. CDR3 DNA: TGTGCCAGCAGCCAAGTCTTATTCAGACAGGGGGTCGGATCACCCCTCCACTTT. This encodes CASSQVLFRQGVGSPLHF.

The gene calls are TRBV5-1 and TRBJ1-4; D is unclear. Germline V gene lookup returns CDR1 SGHRS and CDR2 YFSETQ. Trimming cost V 2 bases and J 4 bases, with 9 bases left between them. This CDR3 contains 14 residues. The CDR3 here is CASSFRGGNEKLFF. CDR3 sequence (DNA): TGCGCCAGCAGCTTTAGAGGCGGTAATGAAAAACTGTTTTTT.

This clone was detected once. The chain combines TRBV7-3 with TRBJ2-3; 7 bases are shared with TRBD2. V was pared by 4 bases and J by 6 bases, with 4 bases of the junction left unmatched. This CDR3 has 13 residues. Germline V gene sequence: CDR1 SGHTA, CDR2 FQGTGA. CDR3 in amino acids: CASSSTSLDTQYF. The CDR3 coding sequence is TGTGCCAGCAGCTCGACTAGCTTGGATACGCAGTATTTT.

This clone has a single count. This chain uses TRBV6-5 with TRBJ2-7; tentatively, D is TRBD2 (6 bases). V shed 3 bases and J shed 0 bases, with 9 bases lying between them. The CDR3 is 14 residues long. CDR1 MNHEY and CDR2 SVGAGI come from the germline V gene. CDR3 in DNA: TGTGCCAGCAGTTATTACGGGAGCTCCTACGAGCAGTACTTC. As protein: CASSYYGSSYEQYF.

The chain is built from TRBV2 and TRBJ1-2; 8 positions agree with TRBD1. V shed 1 base and J 0 bases; nucleotides not matched to a gene: 4. The CDR3 spans 16 residues. From germline, CDR1 is SNHLY and CDR2 FYNNEI. The CDR3 sequence is CASSEVGTGPNYGYTF. CDR3 bases: TGTGCCAGCAGTGAAGTGGGGACAGGTCCTAACTATGGCTACACCTTC.